These T cell receptor beta chains were read from a single sample in a study of T cells in tuberculosis. Assay used: immunoSEQ multiplex PCR; TCRdb lists only in-frame clones, some missing. The sample consists of about 34,000 clones, over 85% of them appearing once. The source material was PBMCs, sampled at tuberculosis diagnosis. These receptors were obtained from an adult with tuberculosis. The CDR3 runs from the conserved cysteine through the conserved F or W. A D gene is named only where the DNA matches it firmly. Some rows have no size entry. The others give once, few or many, or a class for an expanded clone.

j_call: TRBJ2-3
clone_size: once
d_call: -
v_call: TRBV30
cdr3_nt: TGTGCCTGGAGTGCCGGAGACCCAGATACGCAGTATTTT
cdr3_aa: CAWSAGDPDTQYF

j_call: TRBJ2-3
clone_size: -
d_call: -
v_call: TRBV9
cdr3_nt: TGTGCCAGCAGCGCCGGGGTTAGCGGACGCACAGATACGCAGTATTTT
cdr3_aa: CASSAGVSGRTDTQYF

j_call: TRBJ2-7
clone_size: -
d_call: TRBD1
v_call: TRBV6-1
cdr3_nt: TGTGCCAGCAGTGAAGACCTGACAGGGGCGTCCTACGAGCAGTACTTC
cdr3_aa: CASSEDLTGASYEQYF

j_call: TRBJ1-1
clone_size: -
d_call: TRBD1
v_call: TRBV5-1
cdr3_nt: TGCGCCAGCAGCCCCCCGGGGACAGGGAACACTGAAGCTTTCTTT
cdr3_aa: CASSPPGTGNTEAFF

j_call: TRBJ2-7
clone_size: once
d_call: -
v_call: TRBV7-8
cdr3_nt: TGTGCCAGCAGCCCGCGGCCTAGCCTCCCCGTAGACGAGCAGTACTTC
cdr3_aa: CASSPRPSLPVDEQYF

j_call: TRBJ2-1
clone_size: -
d_call: TRBD2
v_call: TRBV19
cdr3_nt: TGTGCCAGTAGTATCAATTTTGTGGCTAGCGGGAGCTATGAGCAGTTCTTC
cdr3_aa: CASSINFVASGSYEQFF

j_call: TRBJ2-2
clone_size: once
d_call: -
v_call: TRBV6-4
cdr3_nt: TGTGCCAGCAGTGACTCGGCTAGCGAGGGCGGGGAGCTGTTTTTT
cdr3_aa: CASSDSASEGGELFF

j_call: TRBJ1-2
clone_size: -
d_call: -
v_call: TRBV30
cdr3_nt: TGTGCCTGGAGTGAGGTTAGGGGCGGTGCGATAAACTATGGCTACACCTTC
cdr3_aa: CAWSEVRGGAINYGYTF

j_call: TRBJ1-4
clone_size: -
d_call: -
v_call: TRBV2
cdr3_nt: TGTGCCAGCGGGTTGACAGCCGAGTCAGCTAATGAAAAACTGTTTTTT
cdr3_aa: CASGLTAESANEKLFF

j_call: TRBJ2-1
clone_size: -
d_call: -
v_call: TRBV5-6
cdr3_nt: TGTGCCAGCAGCATCGGGACACTCAATGAGCAGTTCTTC
cdr3_aa: CASSIGTLNEQFF

j_call: TRBJ2-1
clone_size: -
d_call: TRBD1
v_call: TRBV30
cdr3_nt: TGTGCCTGGAGAGGGGACAGGGGAACTGCCTACAATGAGCAGTTCTTC
cdr3_aa: CAWRGDRGTAYNEQFF

j_call: TRBJ2-7
clone_size: -
d_call: TRBD1
v_call: TRBV27
cdr3_nt: TGTGCCAGCCACTCCAGGGACAGGTCCTACGAGCAGTACTTC
cdr3_aa: CASHSRDRSYEQYF

j_call: TRBJ2-5
clone_size: once
d_call: TRBD1
v_call: TRBV5-6
cdr3_nt: TGTGCCAGCAGCCCGGACAGGCCTAAGCAAGAGACCCAGTACTTC
cdr3_aa: CASSPDRPKQETQYF

j_call: TRBJ2-5
clone_size: -
d_call: TRBD2
v_call: TRBV5-4
cdr3_nt: TGTGCCAGCAGCTCCCTTGGGGCCAGCGGGGTAGAAGAGACCCAGTACTTC
cdr3_aa: CASSSLGASGVEETQYF

j_call: TRBJ2-3
clone_size: -
d_call: TRBD2
v_call: TRBV28
cdr3_nt: TGTGCCAGCAGTCCCTCTTTAACTAGCGGGCCAAGCACAGATACGCAGTATTTT
cdr3_aa: CASSPSLTSGPSTDTQYF

j_call: TRBJ2-5
clone_size: -
d_call: -
v_call: TRBV21-1
cdr3_nt: TGTGCCAGCAGGTTAATTGAGACCCAGTACTTC
cdr3_aa: CASRLIETQYF

j_call: TRBJ2-4
clone_size: few
d_call: -
v_call: TRBV16
cdr3_nt: TGTGCCAGCAGCCAATCGTTGGCCCCCACAGGGAAAAACATTCAGTACTTC
cdr3_aa: CASSQSLAPTGKNIQYF

j_call: TRBJ2-5
clone_size: -
d_call: -
v_call: TRBV15
cdr3_nt: TGTGCCACCAGCAGAGAACCCCACTTTAGAGAAGAGACCCAGTACTTC
cdr3_aa: CATSREPHFREETQYF